The 22 T cell receptor beta chains below come from one sample, sequenced in a study of T cell responses to AZD1222 COVID-19 vaccine. TCRdb's copy holds only in-frame clones and misses some; the assay was immunoSEQ multiplex PCR. The sample includes about 180,000 clones, approximately 90% of them seen just once. The specimen was peripheral blood, collected 28 days after the second AZD1222 dose. Receptor source: an adult who received the AZD1222 COVID-19 vaccine.

The chain has TRBV6-6 and TRBJ2-2, with 7 nucleotides matching TRBD1. CDR1 is MNHNY, CDR2 SVGAGI, per germline (reference sequence). The CDR3 has 13 residues. The V segment lost 11 bases and the J segment 1 base; nucleotides outside the gene matches: 4. CDR3 bases: TGTGCCGCGACAGGGAGGAACACCGGGGAGCTGTTTTTT. Translating it yields CAATGRNTGELFF.

In nucleotides, the CDR3 is TGTGCCAGCAGTTTACCGGGACTAGCGGTGGGGGGGGAGACCCAGTACTTC. This codes for CASSLPGLAVGGETQYF. J is TRBJ2-5 and V is TRBV28; 11 bases are a match to TRBD2. Germline CDR1 and CDR2: MDHEN and SYDVKM. The CDR3 has 17 residues. V shed 2 bases and J 5 bases; nucleotides not matched to a gene: 10.

The chain uses TRBV27 and TRBJ2-7, with 11 bases matching TRBD1. The V segment lost 6 bases and the J segment 3 bases; nucleotides outside the gene matches: 7. From germline, CDR1 is MNHEY and CDR2 SMNVEV (reference sequence). The CDR3 length is 15 residues. The chain's CDR3 is CASSPTGTGGYEQYF. The CDR3 nucleotides are TGTGCCAGCAGCCCAACCGGGACAGGGGGCTACGAGCAGTACTTC.

V and J are TRBV7-9 and TRBJ2-7, with D perhaps TRBD1 (6 bases). V lost 3 bases, J lost 5 bases, and 8 bases lay in between. This CDR3 is 12 amino acids long. Germline values: CDR1 SEHNR, CDR2 FQNEAQ (reference sequence). Written as DNA, the CDR3 is TGTGCCAGCAGCTTTCACAGGGACGAGCAGTACTTC. The encoded protein is CASSFHRDEQYF.

The genes are TRBV7-6 and TRBJ2-3, with 8 bases lining up with TRBD2. CDR1 and CDR2 (germline): SGHVS, FNYEAQ. Unmatched junction bases numbered 9, after V lost 2 bases and J lost 5 bases. The CDR3 runs to 16 residues. CDR3 bases: TGTGCCAGCAGCTTAACTTCGGGAGGGTCACTAGATACGCAGTATTTT. This codes for CASSLTSGGSLDTQYF.

The genes are TRBV30 and TRBJ2-2, with D maybe TRBD2 (5 bases). The V and J ends lost 0 bases and 2 bases respectively, with 7 bases between them. The CDR3 has 14 residues. From germline, CDR1 is GTSNPN and CDR2 SVGIG (reference sequence). Here the CDR3 DNA reads TGTGCCTGGAGTGTAGGGAGTAACACCGGGGAGCTGTTTTTT. Its protein product is CAWSVGSNTGELFF.

The chain uses TRBV18 and TRBJ1-1, with D uncertain. The CDR3 spans 15 residues. Germline V CDR1 and CDR2: KGHSH, LQKENI. V was trimmed by 3 bases and J by 0 bases, leaving 11 bases between them. DNA for the CDR3: TGTGCCAGCTCACCTGACCTAGATGTGAACACTGAAGCTTTCTTT. Protein: CASSPDLDVNTEAFF.

The genes are TRBV28 and TRBJ2-5, with D possibly TRBD1 on 6 matching bases. In germline, CDR1 is MDHEN, CDR2 SYDVKM. Trimming stripped 7 bases from V and 6 bases from J, with 15 bases between. The CDR3 extends over 13 amino acids. The chain's CDR3 is CASNLGQGKTQYF. The CDR3 DNA sequence: TGTGCCAGCAACCTGGGTCAGGGGAAGACCCAGTACTTC.

The J gene is TRBJ1-1, the V gene TRBV30, with D possibly matching TRBD1 (5 bases). Germline V gives CDR1 GTSNPN, CDR2 SVGIG (reference sequence). The CDR3 has 12 residues. V lost 1 base, J lost 11 bases, and 14 bases lay in between. The CDR3 DNA sequence: TGTGCCTGGAGTGGCGGGACCTTCGAGGCTTTCTTT. It encodes CAWSGGTFEAFF. The entire variable domain, with the rest obtained from reference TRBV30 and TRBJ1-1, is as follows: SQTIHQWPATLVQPVGSPLSLECTVEGTSNPNLYWYRQAAGRGLQLLFYSVGIGQISSEVPQNLSASRPQDRQFILSSKKLLLSDSGFYLCAWSGGTFEAFFGQGTRLTVV.

The chain recombines TRBV30 with TRBJ2-3; 9 bases agree with TRBD2. Germline CDR1 and CDR2: GTSNPN and SVGIG (reference sequence). The CDR3 extends over 14 amino acids. V lost 3 bases and J lost 2; bases outside the gene matches: 3. The CDR3 protein is CAWRPSGNTDTQYF. Here the CDR3 DNA reads TGTGCCTGGAGACCTAGCGGGAACACAGATACGCAGTATTTT.

The chain links TRBV7-2 to TRBJ1-3; 7 nucleotides line up with TRBD1. The CDR3 consists of 14 residues. Germline lookup yields CDR1 SGHTA and CDR2 FQGNSA. The trim removed 6 bases at V and 4 bases at J, leaving 6 bases unmatched. CDR3 sequence reads: CASRLRGGGNTIYF. The CDR3 nucleotides read TGTGCCAGCAGGCTGAGAGGGGGCGGAAACACCATATATTTT.

This clone was recorded a few times. The V and J genes are TRBV9 and TRBJ1-2; the D is unclear. The V end was cut by 4 bases, the J end by 2 bases, with 6 bases between. The CDR3 extends over 12 amino acids. From germline, CDR1 is SGDLS and CDR2 YYNGEE. CDR3 residues: CASSINNYGYTF. In nucleotides, the CDR3 is TGTGCCAGCAGCATAAACAACTATGGCTACACCTTC.

The chain employs TRBV7-2 and TRBJ2-7; TRBD2 matches 7 bases. The V segment lost 5 bases and the J segment 5 bases; nucleotides outside the gene matches: 12. The CDR3 is made up of 15 amino acids. Germline V lookup: CDR1 SGHTA, CDR2 FQGNSA. The CDR3 protein is CASSPRGLRGDEQYF. As DNA, the CDR3 is TGTGCCAGCAGCCCTAGGGGCCTCCGGGGGGACGAGCAGTACTTC. The full variable domain, completed using reference TRBV7-2 and TRBJ2-7, is GAGVSQSPSNKVTEKGKDVELRCDPISGHTALYWYRQSLGQGLEFLIYFQGNSAPDKSGLPSDRFSAERTGGSVSTLTIQRTQQEDSAVYLCASSPRGLRGDEQYFGPGTRLTVT.

DNA for the CDR3: TGTGCCAGCTCCCCAGTTGTCGGGGAGCAGTACTTC. As protein: CASSPVVGEQYF. The V and J genes are TRBV18 and TRBJ2-7, with unresolved D. Trimming left V 6 bases short and J 7 bases short, with 13 bases between. Germline CDR1 is KGHSH and CDR2 is LQKENI. The CDR3 is 12 residues long.

V usage is TRBV10-3 and J usage is TRBJ1-3; the match to TRBD1 covers 7 bases. V gave up 5 bases and J gave up 4 bases; unmatched junction bases: 2. Germline V CDR1 and CDR2: ENHRY, SYGVKD. CDR3 length: 13 residues. CDR3 protein: CAISRDSGNTIYF. CDR3 nucleotides: TGTGCCATCAGTCGGGACAGCGGAAACACCATATATTTT.

The chain employs TRBV14 and TRBJ2-7; either TRBD1 or TRBD2 may fit D (6 bases each). The CDR3 is 15 residues long. With 1 base removed from V and 2 bases from J, the gap between germline ends came to 12 bases. The V gene's germline CDR1 is SGHDN and CDR2 FVKESK. CDR3 sequence reads: CASSQVRGAPYEQYF. The DNA of the CDR3 is TGTGCCAGCAGCCAAGTAAGGGGGGCCCCCTACGAGCAGTACTTC.

To note about this clone: The junction does not match germline at one end; this may be a read error. The chain joins TRBV7-7 to TRBJ1-6; unclear D gene. The CDR3 consists of 15 residues. The germline gives CDR1 SSHAT, CDR2 FNYEAQ (reference sequence). Here the CDR3 reads CASSLGLFDNSPLHF. The CDR3 DNA sequence: TGTGCTAGCAGCTTAGGGCTATTCGATAATTCACCCCTCCACTTT.

J is TRBJ2-1 and V is TRBV11-2; 9 nucleotides align to TRBD2. J gave up 8 bases and V 4 bases, and 6 bases lay outside the gene matches. Germline V gene lookup returns CDR1 SGHAT and CDR2 FQNNGV. This CDR3 has 14 amino acids. Here the CDR3 reads CASSSSGIPDEQFF. DNA for the CDR3: TGTGCCAGCAGCTCTAGCGGGATCCCGGATGAGCAGTTCTTC.

The rearrangement uses TRBV28 and TRBJ2-7; perhaps TRBD2 as D (6 bases). The V gene's germline CDR1 is MDHEN and CDR2 SYDVKM. The CDR3 runs to 14 residues. Trimming stripped 2 bases from V and 2 bases from J, with 10 bases between. In DNA, the CDR3 is TGTGCCAGCAGTTTAGGGACTGTTCCCTACGAGCAGTACTTC. Its protein product is CASSLGTVPYEQYF. Based on the CDR3 plus reference TRBV28 and TRBJ2-7, the full variable domain is DVKVTQSSRYLVKRTGEKVFLECVQDMDHENMFWYRQDPGLGLRLIYFSYDVKMKEKGDIPEGYSVSREKKERFSLILESASTNQTSMYLCASSLGTVPYEQYFGPGTRLTVT.

The V gene is TRBV19, the J gene TRBJ2-5, with 9 nucleotides matching TRBD2. The length of the CDR3 is 16 residues. The germline V gene encodes CDR1 LNHDA and CDR2 SQIVND (reference sequence). The V segment lost 3 bases and the J segment 1 base; nucleotides outside the gene matches: 6. The CDR3 bases are TGTGCCAGTAGTATGGGAGCTAGCGGGATCCAAGAGACCCAGTACTTC. Residues: CASSMGASGIQETQYF. Looking up the rest from reference TRBV19 and TRBJ2-5 gives the full variable domain: DGGITQSPKYLFRKEGQNVTLSCEQNLNHDAMYWYRQDPGQGLRLIYYSQIVNDFQKGDIAEGYSVSREKKESFPLTVTSAQKNPTAFYLCASSMGASGIQETQYFGPGTRLLVL.

This clone came up a few times. The chain recombines TRBV4-2 with TRBJ2-7, with 8 bases fitting TRBD1. The trim removed 1 base at V and 0 bases at J, leaving 8 bases unmatched. Germline V lookup: CDR1 LGHNA, CDR2 YNFKEQ. The CDR3 length is 17 residues. In nucleotides, the CDR3 is TGTGCCAGCAGCCAAGCCTCCGGGACAGGTCGCTCCTACGAGCAGTACTTC. Its translation: CASSQASGTGRSYEQYF.

The chain joins TRBV7-9 to TRBJ1-1; tentative D call: TRBD1 (5 bases). CDR1 is SEHNR, CDR2 FQNEAQ, per germline (reference sequence). This CDR3 has 15 residues. Trimming stripped 4 bases from V and 0 bases from J, with 12 bases between. The CDR3 protein is CASSSPGGLNTEAFF. CDR3 sequence (DNA): TGTGCCAGCAGCTCCCCCGGGGGATTGAACACTGAAGCTTTCTTT.